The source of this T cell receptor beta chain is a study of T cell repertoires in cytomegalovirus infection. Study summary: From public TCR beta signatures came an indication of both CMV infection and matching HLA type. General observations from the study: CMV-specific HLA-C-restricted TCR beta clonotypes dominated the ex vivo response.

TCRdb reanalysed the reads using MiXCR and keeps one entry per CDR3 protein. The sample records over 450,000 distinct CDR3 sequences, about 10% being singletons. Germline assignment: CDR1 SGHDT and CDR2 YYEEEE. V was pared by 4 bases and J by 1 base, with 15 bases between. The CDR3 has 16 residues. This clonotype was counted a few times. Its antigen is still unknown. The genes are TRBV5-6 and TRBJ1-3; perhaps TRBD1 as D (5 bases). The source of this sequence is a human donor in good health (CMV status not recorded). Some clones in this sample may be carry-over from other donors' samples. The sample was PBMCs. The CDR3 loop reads CASSPRRGTSGNTIYF. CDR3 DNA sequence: TGTGCCAGCAGCCCGCGTAGGGGAACTTCTGGAAACACCATATATTTT.